This T cell receptor beta chain was captured in a study of regulatory T cells in long-lasting Graves disease. As for time point: newly diagnosed GD, antithyroid drugs for less than 3 months. The authors made the TCR library using RNA they extracted from PBMCs. The study's findings and limits: Lower TCR diversity was seen in persistent Graves' patients than in newly diagnosed ones. Shared public clonotypes totalled roughly 2,500 in persistent patients, compared with roughly 970 in new patients.

This clonotype was counted only a few times. Its antigen is unidentified. One end of the junction does not line up with germline, which may come from a read error. CDR3-region Arm-PCR and iRepertoire HTBI primers produced the TCR beta libraries. TCRdb recomputed calls from the multiplex PCR reads with MiXCR, one row per CDR3 protein. The sample has roughly 530,000 distinct CDR3 sequences, roughly 15% seen once; the top ten hold around a quarter. The CDR3 runs 15 residues. Germline-derived CDR1 and CDR2 are DFQATT and SNEGSKA (reference sequence). These data also featured in a second study, about T cells in Graves' hyperthyroidism and ophthalmopathy. That work adds: HTBI primers were the set used in a first-round RT-PCR of the TCR CDR3.

This specimen consisted of peripheral blood mononuclear cells (PBMCs), obtained at new diagnosis, from a patient treated with antithyroid drugs. This rearrangement joins TRBV20-1 to TRBJ2-7, with 10 bases aligning to TRBD2. The clonotype originates from a woman aged 40 to 65 with Graves disease. CDR3 region: CSARDTSGDIYQQYF. The CDR3 DNA reads as TGCAGTGCTAGAGATACTAGCGGGGATATCTACCAGCAGTACTTC.